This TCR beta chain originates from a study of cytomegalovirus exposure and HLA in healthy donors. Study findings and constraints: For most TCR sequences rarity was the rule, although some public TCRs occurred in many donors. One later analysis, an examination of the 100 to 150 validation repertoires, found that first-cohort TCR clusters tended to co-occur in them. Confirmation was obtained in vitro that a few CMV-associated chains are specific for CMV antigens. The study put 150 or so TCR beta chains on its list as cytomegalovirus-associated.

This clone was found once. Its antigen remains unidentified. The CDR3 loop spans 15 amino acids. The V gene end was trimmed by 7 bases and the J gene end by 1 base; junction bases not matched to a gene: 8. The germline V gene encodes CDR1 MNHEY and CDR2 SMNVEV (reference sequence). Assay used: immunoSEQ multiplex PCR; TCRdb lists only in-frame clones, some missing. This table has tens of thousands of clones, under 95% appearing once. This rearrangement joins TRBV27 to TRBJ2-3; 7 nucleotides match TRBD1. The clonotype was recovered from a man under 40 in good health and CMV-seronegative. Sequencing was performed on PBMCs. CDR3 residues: CASNNRGRGTDTQYF. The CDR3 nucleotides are TGTGCCAGCAACAACAGGGGAAGAGGCACAGATACGCAGTATTTT.